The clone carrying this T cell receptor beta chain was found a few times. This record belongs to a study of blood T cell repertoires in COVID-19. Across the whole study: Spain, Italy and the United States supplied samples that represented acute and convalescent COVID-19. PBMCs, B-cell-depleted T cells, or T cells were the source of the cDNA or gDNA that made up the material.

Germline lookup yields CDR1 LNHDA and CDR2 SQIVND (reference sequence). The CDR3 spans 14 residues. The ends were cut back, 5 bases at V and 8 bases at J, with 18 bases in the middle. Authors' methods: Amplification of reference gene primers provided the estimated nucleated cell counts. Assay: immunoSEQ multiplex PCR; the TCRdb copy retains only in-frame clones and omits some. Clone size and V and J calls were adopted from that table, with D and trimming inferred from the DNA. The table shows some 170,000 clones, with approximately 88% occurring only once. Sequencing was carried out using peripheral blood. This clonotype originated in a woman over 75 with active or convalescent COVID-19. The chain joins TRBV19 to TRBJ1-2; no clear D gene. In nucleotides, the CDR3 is TGTGCCAGTAGTCCATCGGTCGGGTTGTACGGCTACACCTTC. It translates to CASSPSVGLYGYTF.